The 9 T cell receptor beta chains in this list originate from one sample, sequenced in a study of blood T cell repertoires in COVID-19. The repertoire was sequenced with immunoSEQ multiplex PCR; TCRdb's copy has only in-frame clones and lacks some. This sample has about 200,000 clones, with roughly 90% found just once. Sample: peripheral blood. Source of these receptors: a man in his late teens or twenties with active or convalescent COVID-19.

The CDR3 is CASSLSVGEKLFF. CDR3 in DNA: TGTGCCAGCAGTTTATCTGTCGGGGAAAAACTGTTTTTT. This sequence joins TRBV27 and TRBJ1-4; D is unclear. Germline assignment: CDR1 MNHEY and CDR2 SMNVEV (reference sequence). The CDR3 has 13 residues. V lost 0 bases and J lost 8, with 7 bases in between.

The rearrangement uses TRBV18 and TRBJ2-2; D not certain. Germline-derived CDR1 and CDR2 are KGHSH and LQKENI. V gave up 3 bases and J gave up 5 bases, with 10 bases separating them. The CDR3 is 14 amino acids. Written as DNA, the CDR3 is TGTGCCAGCTCACCGGCCCAATCTACCGGGGAGCTGTTTTTT. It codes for CASSPAQSTGELFF.

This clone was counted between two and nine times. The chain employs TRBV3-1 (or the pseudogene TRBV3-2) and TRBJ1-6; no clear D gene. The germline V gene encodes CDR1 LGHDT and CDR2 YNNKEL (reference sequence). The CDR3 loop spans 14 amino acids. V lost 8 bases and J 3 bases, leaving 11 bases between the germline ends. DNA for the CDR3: TGTGCCAGCGGCCCCACATACTATAATTCACCCCTCCACTTT. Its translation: CASGPTYYNSPLHF.

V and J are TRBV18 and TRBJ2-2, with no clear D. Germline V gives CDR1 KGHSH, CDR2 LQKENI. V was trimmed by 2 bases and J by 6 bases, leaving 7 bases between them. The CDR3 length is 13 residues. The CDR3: CASSPFNPGELFF. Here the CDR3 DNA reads TGTGCCAGCTCACCATTCAATCCCGGGGAGCTGTTTTTT.

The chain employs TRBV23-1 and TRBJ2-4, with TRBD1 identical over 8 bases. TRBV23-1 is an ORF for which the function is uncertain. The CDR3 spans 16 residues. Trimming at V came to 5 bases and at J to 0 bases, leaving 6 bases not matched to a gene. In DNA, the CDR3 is TGCGCCAGCAGTACAACAGGGGGGCAAGCCAAAAACATTCAGTACTTC. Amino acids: CASSTTGGQAKNIQYF.

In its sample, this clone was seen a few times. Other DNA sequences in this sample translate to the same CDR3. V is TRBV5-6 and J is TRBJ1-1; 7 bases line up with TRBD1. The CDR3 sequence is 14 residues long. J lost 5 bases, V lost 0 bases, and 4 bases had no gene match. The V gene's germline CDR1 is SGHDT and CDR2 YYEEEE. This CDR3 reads CASSLDRGRTEAFF. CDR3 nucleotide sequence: TGTGCCAGCAGCTTGGACAGGGGAAGGACTGAAGCTTTCTTT. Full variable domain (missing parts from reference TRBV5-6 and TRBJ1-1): DAGVTQSPTHLIKTRGQQVTLRCSPKSGHDTVSWYQQALGQGPQFIFQYYEEEERQRGNFPDRFSGHQFPNYSSELNVNALLLGDSALYLCASSLDRGRTEAFFGQGTRLTVV.

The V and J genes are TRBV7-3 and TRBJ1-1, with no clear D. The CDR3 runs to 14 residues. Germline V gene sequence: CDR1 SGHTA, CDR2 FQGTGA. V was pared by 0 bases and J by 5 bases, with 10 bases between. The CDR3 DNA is TGTGCCAGCAGCTTAACCGCAGAGGAGACTGAAGCTTTCTTT. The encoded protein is CASSLTAEETEAFF.

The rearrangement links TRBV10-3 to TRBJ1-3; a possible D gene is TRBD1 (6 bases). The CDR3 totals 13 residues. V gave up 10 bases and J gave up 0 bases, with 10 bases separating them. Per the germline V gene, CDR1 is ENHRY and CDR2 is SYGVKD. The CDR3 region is CATLQGSGNTIYF. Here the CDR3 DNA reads TGTGCCACCTTACAGGGCTCTGGAAACACCATATATTTT.

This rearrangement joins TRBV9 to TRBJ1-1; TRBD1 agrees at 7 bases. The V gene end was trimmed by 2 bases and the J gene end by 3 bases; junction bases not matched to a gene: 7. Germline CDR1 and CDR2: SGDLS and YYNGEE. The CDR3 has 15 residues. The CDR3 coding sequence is TGTGCCAGCAGCGTCCGGTCTCAGGGGGACACTGAAGCTTTCTTT. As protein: CASSVRSQGDTEAFF. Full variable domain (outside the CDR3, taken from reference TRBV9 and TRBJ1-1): DSGVTQTPKHLITATGQRVTLRCSPRSGDLSVYWYQQSLDQGLQFLIQYYNGEERAKGNILERFSAQQFPDLHSELNLSSLELGDSALYFCASSVRSQGDTEAFFGQGTRLTVV.